The source of this TCR beta chain is a study of OX40 agonist ivuxolimab in advanced cancers. This CDR3 spans 15 amino acids. V lost 4 bases, J lost 2 bases, and 15 bases lay in between. Germline CDR1 reads MGHRA; CDR2 reads YSYEKL. TCRdb's copy holds only in-frame clones and misses some; the assay was immunoSEQ multiplex PCR. This table has about 31,000 clones, 75% to 90% appearing once. The receptor was isolated from an adult with an advanced solid tumor such as melanoma, head and neck, liver or kidney cancer. Sequencing was performed on CD4+ or CD8+ T cells sorted from blood, taken in a trial of the OX40 agonist ivuxolimab. The chain couples TRBV4-1 to TRBJ2-7; D might be TRBD2 (5 bases). The CDR3, as DNA: TGCGCCAGCAGCCTAGACTCGGGGTTAGCCTACGAGCAGTACTTC. Amino acid sequence: CASSLDSGLAYEQYF.